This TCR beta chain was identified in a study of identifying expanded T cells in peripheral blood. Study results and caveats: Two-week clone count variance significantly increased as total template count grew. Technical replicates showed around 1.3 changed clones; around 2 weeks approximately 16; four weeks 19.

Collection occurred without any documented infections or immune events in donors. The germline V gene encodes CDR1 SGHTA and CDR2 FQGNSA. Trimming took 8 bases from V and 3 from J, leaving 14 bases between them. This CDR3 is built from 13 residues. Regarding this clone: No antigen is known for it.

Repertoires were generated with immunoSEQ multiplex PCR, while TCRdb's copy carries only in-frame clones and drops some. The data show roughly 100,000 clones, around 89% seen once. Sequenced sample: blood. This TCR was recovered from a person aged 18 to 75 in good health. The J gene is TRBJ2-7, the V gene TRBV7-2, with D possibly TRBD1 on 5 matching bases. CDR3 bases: TGTGCCAGCCGCTCCAGGGTTCTCTACGAGCAGTACTTC. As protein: CASRSRVLYEQYF.